The 16 T cell receptor beta chains below all came from one sample that was sequenced in a study of blood T cell repertoires in COVID-19. Profiled with immunoSEQ multiplex PCR; TCRdb holds only in-frame clones, not every one. The profile shows about 200,000 clones, roughly four fifths of them singletons. Sequences were obtained from PBMCs or T cells enriched from blood (not recorded which). The receptors shown here come from a woman between 50 and 59 years old who had been exposed to COVID-19.

The chain combines TRBV30 with TRBJ1-5, with 9 bases that match TRBD1. V shed 2 bases, J shed 3 bases, and the junction held 8 bases outside the gene matches. This CDR3 contains 16 residues. The germline V gene encodes CDR1 GTSNPN and CDR2 SVGIG (reference sequence). The CDR3: CAWSSGTGTTNQPQHF. The DNA of the CDR3 is TGTGCCTGGAGTTCTGGGACAGGGACCACCAATCAGCCCCAGCATTTT.

V usage is TRBV5-1 and J usage is TRBJ2-2, with no clear D. The V end was cut by 0 bases, the J end by 3 bases, with 6 bases between. This CDR3 has 14 residues. In germline, CDR1 is SGHRS, CDR2 YFSETQ. The CDR3 sequence: CASSLVTDTGELFF. CDR3 nucleotide sequence: TGCGCCAGCAGCTTGGTTACGGACACCGGGGAGCTGTTTTTT. Looking up the rest from reference TRBV5-1 and TRBJ2-2 gives the full variable domain: KAGVTQTPRYLIKTRGQQVTLSCSPISGHRSVSWYQQTPGQGLQFLFEYFSETQRNKGNFPGRFSGRQFSNSRSEMNVSTLELGDSALYLCASSLVTDTGELFFGEGSRLTVL.

A single count supports this clone. The chain has TRBV21-1 and TRBJ1-2. TRBV21-1 is a listed pseudogene. This CDR3 spans 20 amino acids. The CDR3 DNA reads TGTGCCAGCAGCAAAGCGATTGAGGCGGGCAGGCCCTATCGAGGCTATGGCTACACCTTC. Translated: CASSKAIEAGRPYRGYGYTF.

This chain uses TRBV5-4 with TRBJ1-2, with D possibly TRBD1 on 5 matching bases. The germline V gene has CDR1 SGHNT and CDR2 YYREEE (reference sequence). The CDR3 length is 15 residues. V was pared by 0 bases and J by 2 bases, with 11 bases between. The CDR3, as DNA: TGTGCCAGCAGCTTGGGAACCTCAGGGAACTATGGCTACACCTTC. Amino acids: CASSLGTSGNYGYTF.

This clone has only a few counts. The same CDR3 can be traced to other DNA sequences in this sample. CDR3 in DNA: TGTGCCAGCAGCGGCGGGAACACTGAAGCTTTCTTT. Encoded protein: CASSGGNTEAFF. J is TRBJ1-1 and V is TRBV2, with D hard to call. This CDR3 comprises 12 residues. Looked up from germline, CDR1 is SNHLY and CDR2 is FYNNEI. Deletions cut 6 bases from V and 1 base from J, with 6 bases between.

V usage is TRBV20-1 and J usage is TRBJ1-1; 7 bases agree with TRBD1. The CDR3 runs to 10 residues. Germline loops: CDR1 DFQATT, CDR2 SNEGSKA (reference sequence). J lost 6 bases, V lost 7 bases, and 2 bases had no gene match. CDR3 loop: CSGGGPEAFF. In DNA form, the CDR3 reads TGCAGTGGAGGGGGCCCTGAAGCTTTCTTT.

The chain is built from TRBV27 and TRBJ2-3; 9 bases line up with TRBD2. The CDR3 is 17 residues long. Germline lookup yields CDR1 MNHEY and CDR2 SMNVEV (reference sequence). V gave up 2 bases and J gave up 2 bases; unmatched junction bases: 8. The CDR3 bases are TGTGCCAGCAGTTTACCCGGGCTAGCGGGACACACAGATACGCAGTATTTT. The encoded protein is CASSLPGLAGHTDTQYF.

This clone was detected once. The V call is TRBV3-1 (or the pseudogene TRBV3-2), the J call TRBJ2-2, with no clear D. This CDR3 comprises 15 residues. With 4 bases removed from V and 6 bases from J, the gap between germline ends came to 15 bases. From germline, CDR1 is LGHDT and CDR2 YNNKEL (reference sequence). As DNA, the CDR3 is TGTGCCAGCAGCCTTCAGGCCACCTCGGCCGGGGAGCTGTTTTTT. Translated, it gives CASSLQATSAGELFF.

This chain joins TRBV5-1 and TRBJ2-2, with 12 nucleotides matching TRBD2. The CDR3 sequence is 16 residues long. Germline-derived CDR1 and CDR2 are SGHRS and YFSETQ. The J segment lost 5 bases and the V segment lost 0 bases, leaving 2 bases of the junction unmatched. CDR3 loop: CASSLGLAGATGELFF. In DNA, the CDR3 is TGCGCCAGCAGCTTGGGACTAGCGGGGGCGACCGGGGAGCTGTTTTTT.

CDR3 loop: CASRTGGSANNEQFF. The CDR3 region has the DNA TGTGCCAGCAGAACCGGGGGTAGCGCAAACAATGAGCAGTTCTTC. The chain recombines TRBV7-9 with TRBJ2-1; maybe TRBD2 (6 bases). Germline loops: CDR1 SEHNR, CDR2 FQNEAQ (reference sequence). The V gene lost 6 bases and the J gene lost 5 bases, with 17 bases spanning the gap. This CDR3 is 15 amino acids long.

Note on this clone: The same CDR3 can be traced to other DNA sequences in this sample. This chain connects TRBV29-1 to TRBJ1-1, with a weak D call TRBD1 (6 bases). V dropped 4 bases and J dropped 4 bases, with 13 bases sitting between them. This CDR3 is 13 amino acids long. Germline assignment: CDR1 SQVTM and CDR2 ANQGSEA. CDR3 nucleotides: TGCAGCGTTGGAGGGGGATGGGGCACTGAAGCTTTCTTT. This translates into CSVGGGWGTEAFF.

The gene calls are TRBV19 and TRBJ1-5; D perhaps matches TRBD1 (6 bases). The CDR3 spans 16 residues. V was pared by 4 bases and J by 0 bases, with 13 bases between. Germline CDR1 is LNHDA and CDR2 is SQIVND (reference sequence). The CDR3 nucleotides are TGTGCCAGTAGTACTACAGGGACCTATAGCAATCAGCCCCAGCATTTT. The encoded protein is CASSTTGTYSNQPQHF. Looking up the rest from reference TRBV19 and TRBJ1-5 gives the full variable domain: DGGITQSPKYLFRKEGQNVTLSCEQNLNHDAMYWYRQDPGQGLRLIYYSQIVNDFQKGDIAEGYSVSREKKESFPLTVTSAQKNPTAFYLCASSTTGTYSNQPQHFGDGTRLSIL.

The rearrangement joins TRBV19 to TRBJ2-3; TRBD2 might be the D (6 bases). The germline V and J ends were trimmed by 3 bases and 1 base, with 8 bases remaining between them. The germline gives CDR1 LNHDA, CDR2 SQIVND (reference sequence). This CDR3 region has 14 residues. The CDR3 DNA follows: TGTGCCAGTAGTATGGCTAGCGGCACAGATACGCAGTATTTT. This gives the protein CASSMASGTDTQYF.

This chain links TRBV5-4 with TRBJ1-6, with D possibly TRBD1 on 5 matching bases. The CDR3 runs to 14 residues. V lost 2 bases, J lost 8 bases, and 11 bases lay in between. Germline V gene lookup returns CDR1 SGHNT and CDR2 YYREEE (reference sequence). The DNA of the CDR3 is TGTGCCAGCAGCTTCCAGGGTGACTATTCACCCCTCCACTTT. Translating it yields CASSFQGDYSPLHF.

V usage is TRBV10-3 and J usage is TRBJ2-1; 9 bases are shared with TRBD1. CDR1 ENHRY and CDR2 SYGVKD come from the germline V gene. The CDR3 has 13 amino acids. Germline trimming cut 11 bases from V and 4 bases from J; bases unmatched to any gene: 6. The CDR3: CASGGTGYNEQFF. CDR3 in DNA: TGTGCCTCCGGGGGGACAGGGTACAATGAGCAGTTCTTC.

This rearrangement joins TRBV3-1 (or the pseudogene TRBV3-2) to TRBJ1-2; D might be TRBD1 (5 bases). CDR1 is LGHDT, CDR2 YNNKEL, per germline (reference sequence). Trimming removed 8 bases from V and 1 base from J, with 17 bases in between. This CDR3 has 15 residues. The CDR3 region has the DNA TGTGCCAGCGGGAGGGAGGGACGGGGTAACTATGGCTACACCTTC. Translated: CASGREGRGNYGYTF.